One and the same sample provided the 26 T cell receptor beta chains below, sequenced in a study of shared clonotypes between healthy human individuals. Using immunoSEQ multiplex PCR, the repertoire was profiled, and TCRdb retains in-frame clones only, with some absent. Among hundreds of thousands of clones listed, almost 95% were seen once. Positively selected for CCR7, the CD45RO-negative cells used as naive CD8 cells excluded terminally differentiated effector memory CD45RA+ cells. Input material: naive CD8+ T cells sorted from blood. Source of these receptors: a man aged 25-45 years in good health.

This clone came up a few times. V usage is TRBV2 and J usage is TRBJ2-1; 7 nucleotides agree with TRBD1. The CDR3 totals 15 residues. Germline assignment: CDR1 SNHLY and CDR2 FYNNEI. The J segment lost 5 bases and the V segment lost 2 bases, leaving 6 bases of the junction unmatched. The CDR3 protein is CASSEWDSRNNEQFF. The CDR3 DNA reads TGTGCCAGCAGTGAATGGGACAGTCGGAACAATGAGCAGTTCTTC.

The V and J genes are TRBV28 and TRBJ2-1; 7 bases match TRBD1. Germline CDR1 reads MDHEN; CDR2 reads SYDVKM. J was trimmed by 5 bases and V by 7 bases; bases with no gene match: 5. The CDR3 length is 13 residues. Here the CDR3 DNA reads TGTGCCAGCAAATACAGGGGAGACAATGAGCAGTTCTTC. Its protein product is CASKYRGDNEQFF.

Worth noting for this clone: Other DNA variants within this sample encode the same CDR3. The chain joins TRBV28 to TRBJ2-7, with D possibly TRBD1 on 6 matching bases. Germline CDR1 reads MDHEN; CDR2 reads SYDVKM. The CDR3 sequence is 13 residues long. V gave up 3 bases and J gave up 4 bases, with 10 bases separating them. Here the CDR3 DNA reads TGTGCCAGCAGTTTCCGGACAGCTTACGAGCAGTACTTC. Translation gives CASSFRTAYEQYF.

The chain recombines TRBV18 with TRBJ2-1, with 9 bases that match TRBD2. The CDR3 consists of 19 residues. Germline V gene lookup returns CDR1 KGHSH and CDR2 LQKENI. V gave up 3 bases and J gave up 5 bases; unmatched junction bases: 17. CDR3 amino acids: CASSPLKGALAGKHNEQFF. The CDR3 nucleotides are TGTGCCAGCTCACCCCTTAAAGGGGCACTAGCGGGCAAACACAATGAGCAGTTCTTC.

This rearrangement joins TRBV28 to TRBJ2-1; D ambiguous. CDR3 length: 12 amino acids. Trimming removed 8 bases at V and 3 bases at J, with 8 bases between. The germline V gene encodes CDR1 MDHEN and CDR2 SYDVKM. DNA for the CDR3: TGTGCCAGCGGATACTACTACAATGAGCAGTTCTTC. Translated: CASGYYYNEQFF.

The J gene is TRBJ1-5, the V gene TRBV25-1; D is perhaps TRBD1 (6 bases). CDR1 and CDR2 (germline): MGHDK, SYGVNS. Trimming removed 6 bases at V and 0 bases at J, with 12 bases between. The CDR3 runs to 15 residues. The CDR3 loop is CASSADSSSNQPQHF. The CDR3 nucleotides are TGTGCCAGCAGCGCGGACAGTAGTAGCAATCAGCCCCAGCATTTT.

The gene calls are TRBV18 and TRBJ2-1, with D possibly being TRBD1 or TRBD2 (5 bases each). The CDR3 runs to 14 residues. Germline V gives CDR1 KGHSH, CDR2 LQKENI. V was shortened by 8 bases and J by 5 bases, with 16 bases between the two germline ends. This chain's CDR3 is CASTGTGPHNEQFF. The CDR3 DNA follows: TGTGCCAGCACCGGGACGGGCCCTCACAATGAGCAGTTCTTC.

The rearrangement joins TRBV5-1 to TRBJ2-7, with D possibly being TRBD2 (7 bases). Germline V gives CDR1 SGHRS, CDR2 YFSETQ. Trimming pared 2 bases from V and 6 bases from J, leaving 33 bases between. This CDR3 has 20 amino acids. Here the CDR3 reads CASSLGEGDGAWRGESEQYF. Here the CDR3 DNA reads TGCGCCAGCAGCTTAGGGGAGGGGGACGGAGCATGGCGCGGTGAGTCCGAGCAGTACTTC.

The V gene is TRBV27, the J gene TRBJ2-3; 9 positions agree with TRBD1. Germline lookup yields CDR1 MNHEY and CDR2 SMNVEV (reference sequence). The CDR3 is 17 residues long. With V trimmed by 2 bases and J by 0 bases, 6 bases remained unmatched. CDR3 region: CASSLIQTGGSTDTQYF. CDR3 bases: TGTGCCAGCAGTTTAATTCAGACAGGGGGGAGCACAGATACGCAGTATTTT.

The chain uses TRBV19 and TRBJ1-1, with D possibly being TRBD1 (6 bases). Looked up from germline, CDR1 is LNHDA and CDR2 is SQIVND (reference sequence). V lost 10 bases, J lost 1 base, and 19 bases lay in between. The CDR3 consists of 15 residues. The chain's CDR3 is CATQLIGQTNTEAFF. For the CDR3, the DNA is TGTGCCACCCAGCTTATAGGACAGACGAACACTGAAGCTTTCTTT.

This clone occurred once. At the DNA level, this CDR3 is encoded by other sequences in the same sample as well. The V gene is TRBV7-9, the J gene TRBJ2-7, with D perhaps given as TRBD1 or TRBD2 (6 bases each). The CDR3 is 14 amino acids. Trimming left V 5 bases short and J 0 bases short, with 11 bases between. Germline V gene sequence: CDR1 SEHNR, CDR2 FQNEAQ (reference sequence). The CDR3: CASSPGGGSYEQYF. Here the CDR3 DNA reads TGTGCCAGCAGCCCAGGAGGGGGCTCCTACGAGCAGTACTTC.

The V and J genes are TRBV5-4 and TRBJ2-5; the D gene is possibly TRBD2 (6 bases). Trimming cost V 0 bases and J 4 bases, with 13 bases left between them. CDR3 length: 15 residues. CDR1 is SGHNT and CDR2 is YYREEE in the germline V gene (reference sequence). CDR3 nucleotide sequence: TGTGCCAGCAGCTTGGGGGACTCACTAGGAGAGACCCAGTACTTC. Translated, it gives CASSLGDSLGETQYF.

This chain uses TRBV7-9 with TRBJ2-2; TRBD2 agrees at 7 bases. There are 16 residues in the CDR3. V gave up 5 bases and J gave up 5 bases; unmatched junction bases: 11. The germline V gene encodes CDR1 SEHNR and CDR2 FQNEAQ (reference sequence). In DNA, the CDR3 is TGTGCCAGCAGCCCACCCAGCGGGATGAGAACCGGGGAGCTGTTTTTT. Translated: CASSPPSGMRTGELFF. The whole variable domain, filled in from reference TRBV7-9 and TRBJ2-2, reads DTGVSQNPRHKITKRGQNVTFRCDPISEHNRLYWYRQTLGQGPEFLTYFQNEAQLEKSRLLSDRFSAERPKGSFSTLEIQRTEQGDSAMYLCASSPPSGMRTGELFFGEGSRLTVL.

V and J are TRBV7-6 and TRBJ2-5; TRBD2 matches 8 bases. With 5 bases clipped from V and 3 bases from J, the junction kept 11 bases outside the gene matches. The CDR3 has 16 amino acids. CDR1 and CDR2 from the germline V gene are SGHVS and FNYEAQ. The CDR3 region is CASSTAPGGAEETQYF. In DNA, the CDR3 is TGTGCCAGCAGCACCGCCCCGGGGGGGGCGGAAGAGACCCAGTACTTC.

This clone was seen ten or more times. The chain combines TRBV18 with TRBJ2-3; 10 positions agree with TRBD2. Germline V lookup: CDR1 KGHSH, CDR2 LQKENI. The CDR3 is 16 amino acids. V shed 3 bases and J 6 bases; nucleotides not matched to a gene: 9. The CDR3 here is CASSPMGLAGADTQYF. The CDR3 DNA sequence: TGTGCCAGCTCACCGATGGGCCTAGCGGGAGCGGATACGCAGTATTTT.

The chain joins TRBV25-1 to TRBJ2-3; D is unclear. This CDR3 has 13 residues. V was cut by 1 base and J by 0 bases, with 2 bases left in between. CDR1 is MGHDK and CDR2 is SYGVNS in the germline V gene. The CDR3 DNA reads as TGTGCCAGCAGTGAATTGAGCACAGATACGCAGTATTTT. Its translation is CASSELSTDTQYF.

For the CDR3, the DNA is TGCGCCTCCAAGGAGCGGCAGGGGTTGGATACGCAGTATTTT. Translation: CASKERQGLDTQYF. The rearrangement uses TRBV4-1 and TRBJ2-3, with TRBD1 as a possible D gene (6 bases). V was cut by 11 bases and J by 6 bases, with 21 bases left in between. In germline, CDR1 is MGHRA, CDR2 YSYEKL. The CDR3 runs 14 residues.

The chain joins TRBV7-3 to TRBJ2-6; D is unresolved. The CDR3 contains 14 residues. The V and J ends lost 2 bases and 1 base respectively, with 3 bases between them. CDR1 is SGHTA and CDR2 is FQGTGA in the germline V gene. The CDR3 DNA sequence: TGTGCCAGCAGCTTAGGGTCTGGGGCCAACGTCCTGACTTTC. Encoded protein: CASSLGSGANVLTF.

This clone was counted between two and nine times. This sample includes further DNA sequences coding for the same CDR3. V usage is TRBV28 and J usage is TRBJ1-5; D is unclear. This CDR3 region has 12 residues. Germline V gene lookup returns CDR1 MDHEN and CDR2 SYDVKM. V was shortened by 5 bases and J by 3 bases, with 5 bases between the two germline ends. The CDR3 region is CASSPYNQPQHF. The CDR3 DNA reads TGTGCCAGCAGTCCCTACAATCAGCCCCAGCATTTT.

The CDR3, as DNA: TGTGCCAGCGAGGGTACTCGGCATGGCTACACCTTC. Its protein is CASEGTRHGYTF. The rearrangement joins TRBV9 to TRBJ1-2; no definite D call. V was clipped by 7 bases and J by 6 bases, with 13 bases between them. The CDR3 runs 12 residues. The germline V gene encodes CDR1 SGDLS and CDR2 YYNGEE.

V gene TRBV29-1 combines with J gene TRBJ2-5; 13 bases map to TRBD2. J lost 5 bases, V lost 3 bases, and 3 bases had no gene match. Germline CDR1 is SQVTM and CDR2 is ANQGSEA. CDR3 size: 14 residues. For the CDR3, the DNA is TGCAGCGTTGAGGGACTAGCGGGAATGGAGACCCAGTACTTC. Translated, it gives CSVEGLAGMETQYF.

V usage is TRBV19 and J usage is TRBJ2-1; D unresolved. The V and J ends lost 7 bases and 5 bases respectively, with 6 bases between them. Germline CDR1 and CDR2: LNHDA and SQIVND (reference sequence). There are 11 residues in the CDR3. CDR3 amino acids: CASKRNNEQFF. CDR3 sequence (DNA): TGTGCCAGTAAGAGAAACAATGAGCAGTTCTTC.

The genes are TRBV10-1 and TRBJ2-5; D assignment may be TRBD1 or TRBD2 (5 bases each). Germline V lookup: CDR1 WNHNN, CDR2 SYGVQD (reference sequence). There are 18 residues in the CDR3. Trimming shortened V by 4 bases and J by 3 bases, and 24 bases separated the two germline ends. The CDR3 nucleotides read TGCGCCAGCAGTGGCCCCGAGGGTCCAGGGATGAAGGAAGAGACCCAGTACTTC. Translating gives CASSGPEGPGMKEETQYF.

The chain combines TRBV7-8 with TRBJ2-2; TRBD1 matches at 11 bases. CDR1 and CDR2 from the germline V gene are SGHVS and FQNEAQ. This CDR3 spans 16 amino acids. The V gene end was trimmed by 5 bases and the J gene end by 7 bases; junction bases not matched to a gene: 9. The CDR3 coding sequence is TGTGCCAGCAGCGGCTGGACAGGGGGCAATGGCGGGGAGCTGTTTTTT. It encodes CASSGWTGGNGGELFF.

The chain links TRBV9 to TRBJ2-1; possible D gene TRBD2, 6 bases. CDR1 and CDR2 from the germline V gene are SGDLS and YYNGEE. The CDR3 is 15 residues long. Trimming shortened V by 2 bases and J by 2 bases, and 11 bases separated the two germline ends. This CDR3 is CASSVAGRTYNEQFF. DNA of the CDR3: TGTGCCAGCAGCGTCGCAGGGAGGACCTACAATGAGCAGTTCTTC.

V is TRBV18 and J is TRBJ2-7; D call uncertain. Trimming cost V 0 bases and J 3 bases, with 6 bases left between them. From germline, CDR1 is KGHSH and CDR2 LQKENI. The CDR3 runs 13 residues. DNA of the CDR3: TGTGCCAGCTCACCACCTGACAACTACGAGCAGTACTTC. Translating it yields CASSPPDNYEQYF.